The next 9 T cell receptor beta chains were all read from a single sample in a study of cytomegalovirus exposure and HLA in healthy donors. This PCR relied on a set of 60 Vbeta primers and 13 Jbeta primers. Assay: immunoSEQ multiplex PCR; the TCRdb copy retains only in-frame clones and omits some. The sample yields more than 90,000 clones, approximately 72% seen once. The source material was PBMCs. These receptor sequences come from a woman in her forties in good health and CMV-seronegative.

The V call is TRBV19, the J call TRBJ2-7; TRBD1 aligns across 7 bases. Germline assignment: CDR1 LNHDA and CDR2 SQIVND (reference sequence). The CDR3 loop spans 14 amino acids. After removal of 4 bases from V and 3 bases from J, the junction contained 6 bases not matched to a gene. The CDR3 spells CASSTSGQIYEQYF. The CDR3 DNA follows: TGTGCCAGTAGTACCTCGGGACAGATCTACGAGCAGTACTTC.

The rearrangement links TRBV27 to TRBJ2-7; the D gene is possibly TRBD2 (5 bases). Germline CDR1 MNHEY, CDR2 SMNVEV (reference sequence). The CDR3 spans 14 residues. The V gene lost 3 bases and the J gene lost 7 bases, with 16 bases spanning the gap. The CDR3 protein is CASSLVGSTGEQYF. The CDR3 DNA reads TGTGCCAGCAGTTTGGTGGGTTCGACGGGGGAGCAGTACTTC.

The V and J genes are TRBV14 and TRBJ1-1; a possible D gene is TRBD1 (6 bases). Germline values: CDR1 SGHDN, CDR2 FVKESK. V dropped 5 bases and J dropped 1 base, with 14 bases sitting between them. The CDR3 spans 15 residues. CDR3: CASSWGPTANTEAFF. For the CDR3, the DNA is TGTGCCAGCAGCTGGGGGCCCACGGCGAACACTGAAGCTTTCTTT.

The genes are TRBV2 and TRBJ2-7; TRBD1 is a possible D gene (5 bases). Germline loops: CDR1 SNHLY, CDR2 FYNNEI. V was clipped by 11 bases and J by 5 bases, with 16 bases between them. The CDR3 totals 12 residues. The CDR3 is CAGGHNRHEQYF. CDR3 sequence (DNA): TGTGCCGGTGGACATAATCGCCACGAGCAGTACTTC.

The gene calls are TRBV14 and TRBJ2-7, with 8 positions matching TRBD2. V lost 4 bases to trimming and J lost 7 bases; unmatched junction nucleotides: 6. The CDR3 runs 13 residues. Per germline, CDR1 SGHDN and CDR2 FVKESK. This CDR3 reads CASSRGLVVEQYF. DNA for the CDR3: TGTGCCAGCAGCCGGGGACTAGTGGTTGAGCAGTACTTC.

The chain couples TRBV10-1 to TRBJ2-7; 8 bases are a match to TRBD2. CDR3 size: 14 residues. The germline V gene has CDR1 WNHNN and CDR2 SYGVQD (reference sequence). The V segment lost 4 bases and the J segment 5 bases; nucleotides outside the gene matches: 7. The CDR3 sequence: CASSAREGTHEQYF. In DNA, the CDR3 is TGCGCCAGCAGTGCTCGGGAGGGTACCCACGAGCAGTACTTC.

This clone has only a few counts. The CDR3 is CASSLGQVKNEQFF. CDR3 DNA: TGTGCCAGCAGCCTGGGGCAGGTAAAAAATGAGCAGTTCTTC. This rearrangement joins TRBV13 to TRBJ2-1; the D gene is possibly TRBD1 (5 bases). Trimming took 5 bases from V and 7 from J, leaving 15 bases between them. This CDR3 is built from 14 residues. Germline CDR1 reads PRHDT; CDR2 reads FYEKMQ (reference sequence).

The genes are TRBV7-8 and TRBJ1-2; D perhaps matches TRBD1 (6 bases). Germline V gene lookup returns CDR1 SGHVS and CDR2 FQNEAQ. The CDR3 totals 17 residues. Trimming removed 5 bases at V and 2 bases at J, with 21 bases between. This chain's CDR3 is CASSGGAGPEQNYGYTF. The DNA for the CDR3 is TGTGCCAGCAGCGGGGGGGCGGGGCCCGAACAGAACTATGGCTACACCTTC.

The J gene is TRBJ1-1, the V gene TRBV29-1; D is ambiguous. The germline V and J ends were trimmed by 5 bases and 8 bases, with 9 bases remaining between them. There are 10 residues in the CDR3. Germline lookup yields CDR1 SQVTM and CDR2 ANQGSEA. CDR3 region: CSVRREEAFF. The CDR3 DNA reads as TGCAGCGTTAGGAGGGAGGAAGCTTTCTTT.